One and the same sample provided the 27 T cell receptor beta chains below, sequenced in a study of post-analysis software for immune sequencing data. Study-level results: Higher frequency in patients than in controls was seen for a handful of TRBV segments, with TRBV5-6, TRBV5-1 and TRBV20-1 among them.

Unique molecular identifiers tagged the TCR beta cDNA libraries. TCRdb re-analysed the PCR reads in MiXCR, keeping a single row per CDR3 protein. The sample yields roughly 800,000 distinct CDR3 sequences, roughly 29% seen once. These receptors' antigens are unknown. Material: blood. The receptors stem from a girl aged 10 to 17 with multiple sclerosis.

The CDR3 coding sequence is TGTGCCAGCAGTCGCGGGACAAACTATGGCTACACCTTC. This codes for CASSRGTNYGYTF. The gene calls are TRBV12-3 or TRBV12-4 and TRBJ1-2, with D maybe TRBD1 (6 bases). This CDR3 spans 13 amino acids. Trimming took off 5 bases at V and 2 bases at J, with 9 bases between the two ends.

This chain uses TRBV7-9 with TRBJ2-3; 13 positions agree with TRBD2. The germline CDR1 and CDR2 sequences are SEHNR and FQNEAQ (reference sequence). The CDR3 is made up of 19 amino acids. The V segment lost 2 bases and the J segment 1 base; nucleotides outside the gene matches: 9. The CDR3 region is CASSLSGLAGEPGTDTQYF. The CDR3 region has the DNA TGTGCCAGCAGCTTATCCGGACTAGCGGGAGAGCCAGGCACAGATACGCAGTATTTT.

This clonotype was recorded a few times. This rearrangement joins TRBV7-9 to TRBJ2-1; 14 bases match TRBD2. The V segment lost 5 bases and the J segment 8 bases; nucleotides outside the gene matches: 11. Germline assignment: CDR1 SEHNR and CDR2 FQNEAQ (reference sequence). This CDR3 is built from 17 residues. The CDR3 DNA reads TGTGCCAGCAGCCTCGGGGGACTAGCGGGAGATTTTTATGAGCAGTTCTTC. It codes for CASSLGGLAGDFYEQFF. Using reference TRBV7-9 and TRBJ2-1 for the parts outside the CDR3, the full variable domain is DTGVSQNPRHKITKRGQNVTFRCDPISEHNRLYWYRQTLGQGPEFLTYFQNEAQLEKSRLLSDRFSAERPKGSFSTLEIQRTEQGDSAMYLCASSLGGLAGDFYEQFFGPGTRLTVL.

In regard to this clonotype: A read error is likely, as this CDR3 ends without the conserved phenylalanine or tryptophan. CDR3 sequence (DNA): TGTGCCAGTCCCAATCCGGGTAGCGGGAGGGTGAGGCACTACGAGCAGTACCTC. This encodes CASPNPGSGRVRHYEQYL. The chain combines TRBV27 with TRBJ2-7; 11 bases match TRBD2. CDR1 MNHEY and CDR2 SMNVEV come from the germline V gene (reference sequence). The ends lost 9 bases at V and 3 bases at J; junction bases unmatched: 19. The CDR3 has 18 residues.

The chain is built from TRBV7-9 and TRBJ1-2; D is unclear. This CDR3 region has 17 residues. V dropped 6 bases and J dropped 0 bases, with 20 bases sitting between them. Germline V gene sequence: CDR1 SEHNR, CDR2 FQNEAQ (reference sequence). The CDR3 DNA reads TGTGCCAGCAGGGGCGACCGTACCTCAAAAGCTAACTATGGCTACACCTTC. It is translated as CASRGDRTSKANYGYTF.

The chain employs TRBV7-2 and TRBJ2-3; maybe TRBD1 (6 bases). CDR3 length: 13 residues. Germline-derived CDR1 and CDR2 are SGHTA and FQGNSA. The CDR3, as DNA: TGTGCAGAGGACAGACCTAGCACAGATACGCAGTATTTT. Protein product: CAEDRPSTDTQYF.

In its sample, this clonotype was seen once. This chain connects TRBV7-8 to TRBJ1-2; perhaps TRBD1 as D (6 bases). The CDR3 totals 15 residues. Trimming stripped 4 bases from V and 4 bases from J, with 16 bases between. Germline-derived CDR1 and CDR2 are SGHVS and FQNEAQ. The DNA of the CDR3 is TGTGCCAGCAGCTCACTCGGGGGGCGAAGCTATGGCTACACCTTC. Protein: CASSSLGGRSYGYTF.

This clonotype was seen many times. The V and J genes are TRBV13 and TRBJ2-1; 8 nucleotides line up with TRBD2. Germline CDR1 is PRHDT and CDR2 is FYEKMQ (reference sequence). Trimming removed 1 base from V and 6 bases from J; junction bases left unmatched: 11. The CDR3 runs to 17 residues. The CDR3 reads CASSLDTSGVVRNEQFF. The CDR3 DNA sequence: TGTGCCAGCAGCTTAGATACTAGCGGAGTCGTGCGCAATGAGCAGTTCTTC.

This clonotype has a handful of counts. The chain joins TRBV20-1 to TRBJ1-5; D is ambiguous. Trimming stripped 0 bases from V and 3 bases from J, with 12 bases between. Germline-derived CDR1 and CDR2 are DFQATT and SNEGSKA (reference sequence). The CDR3 contains 15 residues. As DNA, the CDR3 is TGCAGTGCTAGAGATCACGGACGGGACAATCAGCCCCAGCATTTT. Residues: CSARDHGRDNQPQHF.

This chain links TRBV20-1 with TRBJ2-7; 9 positions agree with TRBD2. From germline, CDR1 is DFQATT and CDR2 SNEGSKA (reference sequence). J gave up 4 bases and V 7 bases, and 5 bases lay outside the gene matches. The CDR3 length is 12 residues. The CDR3 spells CSVPSGGYEQYF. The DNA for the CDR3 is TGCAGTGTCCCAAGCGGGGGGTACGAGCAGTACTTC.

The V and J genes are TRBV27 and TRBJ1-5; maybe TRBD1 (6 bases). The length of the CDR3 is 16 residues. CDR1 is MNHEY, CDR2 SMNVEV, per germline (reference sequence). Trimming stripped 4 bases from V and 0 bases from J, with 13 bases between. Written as DNA, the CDR3 is TGTGCCAGCAGTTCAGGACAGACCCTTAGCAATCAGCCCCAGCATTTT. This codes for CASSSGQTLSNQPQHF.

This clonotype was detected only a few times. The chain uses TRBV6-5 and TRBJ1-2; 10 bases align to TRBD1. After removal of 4 bases from V and 4 bases from J, the junction contained 3 bases not matched to a gene. Germline assignment: CDR1 MNHEY and CDR2 SVGAGI. This CDR3 comprises 14 residues. Written as DNA, the CDR3 is TGTGCCAGCAGTTCCTGGGACAGGGGCTATGGCTACACCTTC. This sequence encodes CASSSWDRGYGYTF.

Ten or more counts support this clonotype. This sequence joins TRBV7-2 and TRBJ2-3, with TRBD1 matching 8 bases. CDR1 SGHTA and CDR2 FQGNSA come from the germline V gene. After removal of 0 bases from V and 3 bases from J, the junction contained 2 bases not matched to a gene. The CDR3 is 15 residues long. The CDR3 DNA reads TGTGCCAGCAGCTTAGCCAGGGGGCGAACAGATACGCAGTATTTT. This encodes CASSLARGRTDTQYF.

This clonotype has more than one count but fewer than ten. The chain employs TRBV6-2 or TRBV6-3 and TRBJ2-7, with D perhaps TRBD1 (6 bases). The CDR3 has 16 amino acids. V was shortened by 6 bases and J by 2 bases, with 20 bases between the two germline ends. Germline values: CDR1 MNHEY, CDR2 SVGEGT. The CDR3 coding sequence is TGTGCCAGCAGCCACAACCTCATCGGACAGACCTACGAGCAGTACTTC. Translating gives CASSHNLIGQTYEQYF.

Here the CDR3 DNA reads TGTGCCAGCAGAAGAGCGATAGGGGAGACCCAGTACTTC. It specifies CASRRAIGETQYF. The rearrangement links TRBV6-5 to TRBJ2-5; unclear D gene. Germline V lookup: CDR1 MNHEY, CDR2 SVGAGI. V was pared by 6 bases and J by 5 bases, with 13 bases between. This CDR3 contains 13 residues.

This clonotype turned up a few times. This rearrangement joins TRBV5-1 to TRBJ2-1; TRBD2 is a possible D gene (5 bases). The CDR3 is made up of 16 amino acids. Germline assignment: CDR1 SGHRS and CDR2 YFSETQ. Trimming removed 4 bases at V and 0 bases at J, with 14 bases between. This CDR3 is CASSPSYPSSYNEQFF. The CDR3 region has the DNA TGCGCCAGCAGCCCTAGCTATCCGAGCTCCTACAATGAGCAGTTCTTC.

The chain recombines TRBV2 with TRBJ1-4; D ambiguous. Germline CDR1 SNHLY, CDR2 FYNNEI. The V and J ends lost 8 bases and 5 bases respectively, with 9 bases between them. CDR3 length equals 12 residues. CDR3 in amino acids: CASAPLNEKLFF. The CDR3 DNA follows: TGTGCCAGCGCACCATTAAATGAAAAACTGTTTTTT.

The table lists this clonotype with a few counts. The chain recombines TRBV12-3 or TRBV12-4 with TRBJ2-7, with D uncertain. This CDR3 contains 13 residues. Trimming took off 2 bases at V and 2 bases at J, with 7 bases between the two ends. CDR3 bases: TGTGCCAGCAGTTTAAGTTCGGCCTACGAGCAGTACTTC. This codes for CASSLSSAYEQYF.

This clonotype was found a few times. V and J are TRBV12-3 or TRBV12-4 and TRBJ1-1, with D possibly matching TRBD1 (5 bases). The CDR3 sequence is 12 residues long. V was pared by 5 bases and J by 6 bases, with 10 bases between. CDR3 bases: TGTGCCAGCAGTCCCGGGACGCCTGAAGCTTTCTTT. Protein product: CASSPGTPEAFF.

This clonotype was seen more than once but under ten times. The rearrangement joins TRBV7-9 to TRBJ2-4, with TRBD1 matching over 7 bases. The germline V gene has CDR1 SEHNR and CDR2 FQNEAQ (reference sequence). The CDR3 extends over 15 amino acids. V lost 4 bases to trimming and J lost 0 bases; unmatched junction nucleotides: 3. The CDR3 reads CASSSGQLAKNIQYF. The CDR3 nucleotides read TGTGCCAGCAGCTCGGGACAGCTAGCCAAAAACATTCAGTACTTC.

This clonotype appeared a single time. This sequence joins TRBV27 and TRBJ1-1; no firm D call. The CDR3 loop spans 12 amino acids. From germline, CDR1 is MNHEY and CDR2 SMNVEV (reference sequence). The V and J ends lost 5 bases and 7 bases respectively, with 11 bases between them. CDR3 sequence (DNA): TGTGCCAGCAGTGACCGAGACGATGAAGCTTTCTTT. Translated, it gives CASSDRDDEAFF.

V is TRBV5-5 and J is TRBJ2-7; D gene uncertain. This CDR3 comprises 15 residues. Trimming shortened V by 1 base and J by 0 bases, and 11 bases separated the two germline ends. In germline, CDR1 is SGHKS, CDR2 YYEKEE (reference sequence). In nucleotides, the CDR3 is TGTGCCAGCAGCTTGTTTCACCAATCCTCCTACGAGCAGTACTTC. It yields the protein CASSLFHQSSYEQYF.

In DNA, the CDR3 is TGCGCCAGCACCCTGACAGGGCTGAACACTGAAGCTTTCTTT. Its translation: CASTLTGLNTEAFF. J is TRBJ1-1 and V is TRBV5-1; 7 positions match TRBD1. The length of the CDR3 is 14 residues. Unmatched junction bases numbered 5, after V lost 6 bases and J lost 0 bases. Per germline, CDR1 SGHRS and CDR2 YFSETQ.

The chain uses TRBV12-3 or TRBV12-4 and TRBJ2-1, with TRBD2 matching over 13 bases. V shed 2 bases, J shed 6 bases, and the junction held 4 bases outside the gene matches. The CDR3 loop spans 16 amino acids. Here the CDR3 DNA reads TGTGCCAGCAGTTTACAACTAGCGGGGGGGCTCAATGAGCAGTTCTTC. This sequence encodes CASSLQLAGGLNEQFF.

This clonotype was counted at least ten times. CDR3 loop: CSVDRGRGYTF. The CDR3 region has the DNA TGCAGCGTTGACAGGGGTCGTGGCTACACCTTC. The rearrangement uses TRBV29-1 and TRBJ1-2; maybe TRBD1 (6 bases). V lost 3 bases and J 7 bases, leaving 9 bases between the germline ends. The CDR3 covers 11 residues. Germline V gene lookup returns CDR1 SQVTM and CDR2 ANQGSEA.

This clonotype was counted between two and nine times. J is TRBJ2-7 and V is TRBV27; no definite D call. The V gene lost 2 bases and the J gene lost 6 bases, with 11 bases spanning the gap. Germline CDR1 MNHEY, CDR2 SMNVEV (reference sequence). This CDR3 contains 13 residues. The CDR3: CASSLLRGLEQYF. The CDR3 DNA is TGTGCCAGCAGTTTACTACGCGGTCTCGAGCAGTACTTC.

The V gene is TRBV12-3 or TRBV12-4, the J gene TRBJ2-1; TRBD1 matches at 8 bases. V lost 2 bases, J lost 5 bases, and 14 bases stayed unmatched. The CDR3 spans 18 residues. CDR3 amino acids: CASSLKGHRGVADNEQFF. The CDR3, as DNA: TGTGCCAGCAGTTTAAAGGGTCACAGGGGGGTTGCAGACAATGAGCAGTTCTTC.